Below, 32 T cell receptor beta chains from the same sample are listed, as sequenced in a study of T cell repertoires in cytomegalovirus infection. Their target antigens are unknown. TCRdb passed the reads through MiXCR, listing each CDR3 protein once. The table lists about 570,000 distinct CDR3 sequences, about 39% of them singletons. The input for sequencing was cultured PBMCs, taken from culture after CMV antigen stimulation. These receptors were collected from a human donor in good health (CMV status not recorded). Some clones in this sample may be carry-over from other donors' samples.

V usage is TRBV6-2 or TRBV6-3 and J usage is TRBJ2-7; D may be TRBD1 (5 bases). Germline values: CDR1 MNHEY, CDR2 SVGEGT. The CDR3 loop spans 17 amino acids. Between the trimmed V and J ends, which lost 6 bases and 3 bases, there was a span of 24 bases. CDR3 protein: CASRQDPRQKSNYEQYF. The CDR3 DNA is TGTGCCAGCAGACAAGACCCCCGACAGAAAAGTAACTACGAGCAGTACTTC.

This clonotype appeared a few times. This chain uses TRBV7-2 with TRBJ2-1; the D gene is possibly TRBD2 (5 bases). This CDR3 region has 16 residues. The V end was cut by 4 bases, the J end by 5 bases, with 18 bases between. The V gene's germline CDR1 is SGHTA and CDR2 FQGNSA. The chain's CDR3 is CASSSKLAKADNEQFF. The CDR3 nucleotides are TGTGCCAGCAGCTCCAAACTCGCTAAAGCGGACAATGAGCAGTTCTTC.

This clonotype has more than one count but fewer than ten. The rearrangement uses TRBV7-8 and TRBJ2-1; 9 nucleotides line up with TRBD1. The trim removed 5 bases at V and 5 bases at J, leaving 10 bases unmatched. Looked up from germline, CDR1 is SGHVS and CDR2 is FQNEAQ. The CDR3 loop spans 16 amino acids. The CDR3 sequence is CASSPPGTGSNNEQFF. CDR3 nucleotides: TGTGCCAGCAGCCCTCCCGGGACAGGGAGTAACAATGAGCAGTTCTTC.

The CDR3 sequence is CASSQSQRGARYNEQFF. The DNA for the CDR3 is TGTGCCAGCAGCCAATCCCAGCGGGGGGCCCGATACAATGAGCAGTTCTTC. This sequence joins TRBV4-2 and TRBJ2-1, with 9 bases that match TRBD2. V dropped 2 bases and J dropped 4; count of bases not matched to a gene: 9. The CDR3 contains 17 residues. Germline values: CDR1 LGHNA, CDR2 YNFKEQ.

The gene calls are TRBV2 and TRBJ2-6; D is ambiguous. CDR1 SNHLY and CDR2 FYNNEI come from the germline V gene. Trimming shortened V by 7 bases and J by 5 bases, and 21 bases separated the two germline ends. CDR3 length equals 17 residues. CDR3 loop: CASTEASVGFRANVLTF. The CDR3 coding sequence is TGTGCCAGCACCGAAGCAAGCGTGGGGTTCAGGGCCAACGTCCTGACTTTC.

This clonotype was picked up a small number of times. The chain combines TRBV7-9 with TRBJ1-1, with no clear D. Deletions cut 5 bases from V and 2 bases from J, with 15 bases between. CDR1 is SEHNR and CDR2 is FQNEAQ in the germline V gene (reference sequence). This CDR3 spans 15 amino acids. CDR3 protein: CASSPRLGSNTEAFF. The DNA for the CDR3 is TGTGCCAGCAGCCCCCGGTTAGGTTCCAACACTGAAGCTTTCTTT.

V and J are TRBV12-3 or TRBV12-4 and TRBJ2-1; no reliable D call. V lost 5 bases and J 3 bases, leaving 8 bases between the germline ends. This CDR3 contains 13 residues. CDR3 in amino acids: CASSPQNYNEQFF. The CDR3 region has the DNA TGTGCCAGCAGTCCCCAGAACTACAATGAGCAGTTCTTC.

The CDR3 region is CASATSNQPQHF. In DNA form, the CDR3 reads TGTGCCAGCGCGACGAGCAATCAGCCCCAGCATTTT. The chain links TRBV6-2 or TRBV6-3 to TRBJ1-5; no reliable D call. V was pared by 8 bases and J by 1 base, with 6 bases between. The CDR3 has 12 residues. Germline V lookup: CDR1 MNHEY, CDR2 SVGEGT.

The table lists this clonotype with a few counts. This chain uses TRBV7-2 with TRBJ1-2; 9 nucleotides agree with TRBD1. V lost 5 bases, J lost 0 bases, and 10 bases stayed unmatched. CDR1 SGHTA and CDR2 FQGNSA come from the germline V gene. The CDR3 has 17 amino acids. CDR3 sequence reads: CASSPRTGEPTNYGYTF. The CDR3 bases are TGTGCCAGCAGCCCTAGGACAGGGGAACCGACTAACTATGGCTACACCTTC.

V gene TRBV7-2 combines with J gene TRBJ2-5; D gene uncertain. Deletions cut 6 bases from V and 5 bases from J, with 13 bases between. The CDR3 contains 13 residues. CDR1 and CDR2 from the germline V gene are SGHTA and FQGNSA. The CDR3 DNA reads TGTGCCAGCAGATACCCCCCGGAGGAGACCCAGTACTTC. It codes for CASRYPPEETQYF.

This clonotype came up once. The chain has TRBV10-2 and TRBJ2-3, with a tentative D call TRBD2 (6 bases). Germline CDR1 WSHSY, CDR2 SAAADI. The CDR3 contains 14 residues. Trimming stripped 4 bases from V and 1 base from J, with 9 bases between. CDR3 sequence: CASSAGLRTDTQYF. CDR3 sequence (DNA): TGCGCCAGCAGTGCGGGACTGCGCACAGATACGCAGTATTTT.

The rearrangement links TRBV20-1 to TRBJ2-7, with a possible D match to TRBD2 (7 bases). This CDR3 is built from 13 residues. The germline V gene has CDR1 DFQATT and CDR2 SNEGSKA (reference sequence). CDR3 in DNA: TGCAGCGGGGGAGGGGGACGCTCCTACGAGCAGTACTTC. This encodes CSGGGGRSYEQYF.

This clonotype came up many times. The V and J genes are TRBV7-6 and TRBJ1-4; D is perhaps TRBD1 (6 bases). The ends were cut back, 0 bases at V and 6 bases at J, with 8 bases in the middle. The CDR3 runs 14 residues. The germline V gene encodes CDR1 SGHVS and CDR2 FNYEAQ. The CDR3: CASSLAGGDEKLFF. For the CDR3, the DNA is TGTGCCAGCAGCTTAGCGGGGGGCGATGAAAAACTGTTTTTT.

This clonotype came up a few times. The chain couples TRBV28 to TRBJ2-3; a possible D gene is TRBD2 (5 bases). Germline V gene lookup returns CDR1 MDHEN and CDR2 SYDVKM. V lost 6 bases, J lost 3 bases, and 22 bases lay in between. The CDR3 consists of 17 residues. The CDR3, as DNA: TGTGCCAGCAGCCCATACGTAGGTGGAGGTCTAACAGATACGCAGTATTTT. Its protein is CASSPYVGGGLTDTQYF.

This chain uses TRBV28 with TRBJ2-7; 7 positions agree with TRBD2. This CDR3 spans 14 amino acids. Germline V gene data show CDR1 as MDHEN and CDR2 as SYDVKM. V was clipped by 6 bases and J by 4 bases; unmatched bases: 9. CDR3 protein: CASSAATGGYEQYF. CDR3 bases: TGTGCCAGCAGCGCCGCGACGGGGGGTTACGAGCAGTACTTC.

This clonotype occurred once. V is TRBV7-9 and J is TRBJ2-7; D is uncertain. Between the trimmed V and J ends, which lost 6 bases and 4 bases, there was a span of 16 bases. Germline assignment: CDR1 SEHNR and CDR2 FQNEAQ (reference sequence). This CDR3 has 14 residues. CDR3 sequence reads: CASSPGVGRYEQYF. The CDR3 region has the DNA TGTGCCAGCAGTCCGGGCGTGGGTAGGTACGAGCAGTACTTC.

The genes are TRBV7-2 and TRBJ1-4, with a possible D match to TRBD1 (5 bases). From germline, CDR1 is SGHTA and CDR2 FQGNSA. The CDR3 contains 14 residues. V lost 5 bases, J lost 2 bases, and 9 bases lay in between. The CDR3 DNA reads as TGTGCCAGCAGCGTGGGACGCACTAATGAAAAACTGTTTTTT. It translates to CASSVGRTNEKLFF.

The V gene is TRBV2, the J gene TRBJ2-2; D gene unclear. Germline-derived CDR1 and CDR2 are SNHLY and FYNNEI. The CDR3 is 13 residues long. V was pared by 5 bases and J by 5 bases, with 9 bases between. The CDR3: CASSLNPTGELFF. CDR3 nucleotides: TGTGCCAGCAGTCTTAACCCGACCGGGGAGCTGTTTTTT. The full variable domain, with the rest looked up from reference TRBV2 and TRBJ2-2, is EPEVTQTPSHQVTQMGQEVILRCVPISNHLYFYWYRQILGQKVEFLVSFYNNEISEKSEIFDDQFSVERPDGSNFTLKIRSTKLEDSAMYFCASSLNPTGELFFGEGSRLTVL.

V and J are TRBV6-5 and TRBJ2-5, with D uncertain. The V end was cut by 5 bases, the J end by 5 bases, with 9 bases between. CDR3 length: 12 residues. Per the germline V gene, CDR1 is MNHEY and CDR2 is SVGAGI. The chain's CDR3 is CASSRVVETQYF. Here the CDR3 DNA reads TGTGCCAGCAGTCGGGTTGTGGAGACCCAGTACTTC.

This sequence joins TRBV6-6 and TRBJ1-1; TRBD1 matches 9 bases. Unmatched junction bases numbered 4, after V lost 0 bases and J lost 5 bases. Germline V CDR1 and CDR2: MNHNY, SVGAGI (reference sequence). The CDR3 has 15 residues. The CDR3 protein is CASSYSTGGRTEAFF. CDR3 nucleotide sequence: TGTGCCAGCAGTTACTCGACAGGGGGGCGGACTGAAGCTTTCTTT.

V usage is TRBV12-3 or TRBV12-4 and J usage is TRBJ2-4; D perhaps matches TRBD2 (6 bases). V lost 4 bases to trimming and J lost 0 bases, with 22 bases between them. This CDR3 is built from 19 residues. The CDR3 DNA sequence: TGTGCCAGCAGTTCCCTTCGCGGGGATCGGCTGGGAGCCAAAAACATTCAGTACTTC. Its translation: CASSSLRGDRLGAKNIQYF.

The chain combines TRBV6-8 with TRBJ2-2; TRBD1 agrees at 7 bases. The CDR3 runs 15 residues. The J segment lost 6 bases and the V segment lost 5 bases, leaving 9 bases of the junction unmatched. Germline V gene lookup returns CDR1 MNHGY and CDR2 SAAAGT. In nucleotides, the CDR3 is TGTGCCAGCAGTCGGAACGACAGGGTATCCGGGGAGCTGTTTTTT. Translation: CASSRNDRVSGELFF.

In its sample, this clonotype was seen a few times. The chain joins TRBV6-6 to TRBJ1-1, with 8 bases lining up with TRBD1. V shed 5 bases, J shed 0 bases, and the junction held 2 bases outside the gene matches. Germline CDR1 MNHNY, CDR2 SVGAGI (reference sequence). The CDR3 runs to 14 residues. CDR3 nucleotides: TGTGCCAGCAGTGCGGGACAGGTGAACACTGAAGCTTTCTTT. Its protein product is CASSAGQVNTEAFF.

This clonotype has a handful of counts. CDR3 DNA sequence: TGTGCCAGCAGCCCGGGACAGGGAAAAATTTGGCCGAATCAGCCCCAGCATTTT. Translated, it gives CASSPGQGKIWPNQPQHF. The chain recombines TRBV28 with TRBJ1-5, with 9 bases matching TRBD1. V trimming: 6 bases; J trimming: 4 bases; junction bases outside the gene matches: 16. This CDR3 region has 18 residues. From germline, CDR1 is MDHEN and CDR2 SYDVKM.

The genes are TRBV11-2 and TRBJ2-3; the D gene is possibly TRBD2 (6 bases). V was cut by 5 bases and J by 5 bases, with 17 bases left in between. The CDR3 totals 15 residues. Germline loops: CDR1 SGHAT, CDR2 FQNNGV. This CDR3 is CASSPHPSEGDTQYF. CDR3 coding DNA: TGTGCCAGCAGCCCCCATCCTTCGGAGGGAGATACGCAGTATTTT.

This sequence joins TRBV7-2 and TRBJ2-2; TRBD1 is a possible D gene (5 bases). Germline V lookup: CDR1 SGHTA, CDR2 FQGNSA. The CDR3 is 14 residues long. V was shortened by 8 bases and J by 2 bases, with 12 bases between the two germline ends. DNA for the CDR3: TGTGCCAGCGGGGCGGCGTTAAACACCGGGGAGCTGTTTTTT. It codes for CASGAALNTGELFF.

This clonotype came up a few times. The chain employs TRBV7-8 and TRBJ2-7, with D hard to call. V lost 4 bases and J 3 bases, leaving 13 bases between the germline ends. Germline V lookup: CDR1 SGHVS, CDR2 FQNEAQ. The length of the CDR3 is 14 residues. The CDR3 region is CASSSRKGGYEQYF. CDR3 bases: TGTGCCAGCAGCTCCCGGAAGGGCGGCTACGAGCAGTACTTC.

The chain links TRBV20-1 to TRBJ1-4; possibly TRBD1 for D (5 bases). The CDR3 consists of 15 residues. Germline CDR1 reads DFQATT; CDR2 reads SNEGSKA (reference sequence). V was shortened by 0 bases and J by 8 bases, with 16 bases between the two germline ends. The DNA of the CDR3 is TGCAGTGCTAGAGATGGTCGGGGGACCGGAGAAAAACTGTTTTTT. Amino acid sequence: CSARDGRGTGEKLFF.

V usage is TRBV12-3 or TRBV12-4 and J usage is TRBJ2-5, with D possibly called TRBD1 or TRBD2 (6 bases each). Trimming left V 7 bases short and J 5 bases short, with 17 bases between. This CDR3 region has 14 residues. DNA for the CDR3: TGTGCCAGCACCCCCCCCGGGGGCGTGGAGACCCAGTACTTC. Translating it yields CASTPPGGVETQYF.

This sequence joins TRBV19 and TRBJ2-1; possibly TRBD1 or TRBD2 for D (5 bases each). The CDR3 has 16 amino acids. Trimming pared 6 bases from V and 5 bases from J, leaving 20 bases between. Germline V gene data show CDR1 as LNHDA and CDR2 as SQIVND (reference sequence). The CDR3 loop reads CASRRLRDGKNNEQFF. CDR3 nucleotide sequence: TGTGCCAGTAGGAGACTCCGGGACGGTAAAAACAATGAGCAGTTCTTC.

The chain employs TRBV5-5 and TRBJ2-1, with no clear D. This CDR3 comprises 14 residues. In germline, CDR1 is SGHKS, CDR2 YYEKEE (reference sequence). V was cut by 4 bases and J by 8 bases, with 16 bases left in between. The CDR3 reads CASSDTRHSHEQFF. DNA for the CDR3: TGTGCCAGCAGCGACACGAGACACTCCCATGAGCAGTTCTTC.

This clonotype is a singleton in its sample. The rearrangement uses TRBV12-5 and TRBJ1-1; no reliable D call. Between the trimmed V and J ends, which lost 2 bases and 0 bases, there was a span of 7 bases. Germline V gene sequence: CDR1 LGHNT, CDR2 FRNRAP. The CDR3 contains 14 residues. The CDR3 region is CASGLLDLNTEAFF. DNA for the CDR3: TGTGCTAGTGGTTTGCTTGACCTGAACACTGAAGCTTTCTTT.